The 22 T cell receptor beta chains reported below all come from one sample, sequenced in a study of T cell responses to AZD1222 COVID-19 vaccine. Profiling relied on immunoSEQ multiplex PCR, and the TCRdb table lists in-frame clones only, not all of them. Here the sample spans some 180,000 clones, approximately 95% being singletons. The sequencing here drew on peripheral blood, taken 28 days after the second dose of the MenACWY control vaccine. The receptor set was obtained from an adult who received the MenACWY meningococcal vaccine as a control.

This chain connects TRBV19 to TRBJ1-2; 7 bases agree with TRBD1. The CDR3 runs to 16 residues. Germline CDR1 reads LNHDA; CDR2 reads SQIVND (reference sequence). The junction had 11 bases not matched to a gene; V was cut back by 0 bases and J by 7 bases. The CDR3 region is CASSIEGTANYGGYTF. The DNA for the CDR3 is TGTGCCAGTAGTATAGAGGGGACAGCTAACTATGGTGGCTACACCTTC.

About this clone: Its ends do not fully match the called genes, so a read error is possible. The chain carries TRBV12-3 or TRBV12-4 and TRBJ1-2; D uncertain. The CDR3 length is 12 residues. The CDR3 DNA follows: TGTGCCAGCAAAGGCGGGCCTACTGTTTTTTCCTTC. Translated, it gives CASKGGPTVFSF.

The chain combines TRBV30 with TRBJ2-1; the D gene is possibly TRBD2 (5 bases). The CDR3 sequence is 14 residues long. Trimming left V 3 bases short and J 1 base short, with 10 bases between. Germline V CDR1 and CDR2: GTSNPN, SVGIG (reference sequence). CDR3 coding DNA: TGTGCCTGGAGCCCGGGGAGATCCTACAATGAGCAGTTCTTC. Protein: CAWSPGRSYNEQFF.

The V and J genes are TRBV5-1 and TRBJ2-1, with TRBD1 matching 11 bases. The V segment lost 6 bases and the J segment 4 bases; nucleotides outside the gene matches: 6. Germline CDR1 reads SGHRS; CDR2 reads YFSETQ. The CDR3 runs 15 residues. In DNA form, the CDR3 reads TGCGCCAGCACTAACCGGGACAGGGGGTACAATGAGCAGTTCTTC. It translates to CASTNRDRGYNEQFF.

Concerning this clone itself: At one of its ends the junction is not consistent with the germline gene, which may arise from a read error. J is TRBJ2-1 and V is TRBV6-5; 9 bases line up with TRBD2. Per the germline V gene, CDR1 is MNHEY and CDR2 is SVGAGI. CDR3 length equals 11 residues. This CDR3 reads CASGDWNEQFF. The CDR3 DNA follows: TGCGCTAGCGGGGATTGGAATGAGCAGTTCTTC.

The chain employs TRBV18 and TRBJ2-2, with D maybe TRBD1 (6 bases). The V gene lost 3 bases and the J gene lost 10 bases, with 15 bases spanning the gap. This CDR3 comprises 14 residues. The V gene's germline CDR1 is KGHSH and CDR2 LQKENI. For the CDR3, the DNA is TGTGCCAGCTCACCGGGGGCCTCTCACCCGGAGCTGTTTTTT. Its translation: CASSPGASHPELFF. Complete variable domain (other parts from reference TRBV18 and TRBJ2-2): NAGVMQNPRHLVRRRGQEARLRCSPMKGHSHVYWYRQLPEEGLKFMVYLQKENIIDESGMPKERFSAEFPKEGPSILRIQQVVRGDSAAYFCASSPGASHPELFFGEGSRLTVL.

This chain joins TRBV18 and TRBJ1-6, with D tentatively TRBD1 (5 bases). The CDR3 has 15 amino acids. CDR1 and CDR2 from the germline V gene are KGHSH and LQKENI. The V end lost 4 bases, the J end lost 5 bases, and 12 bases lay between the germline ends. Written as DNA, the CDR3 is TGTGCCAGCTCACTTCGAGGGGAGAATAATTCACCCCTCCACTTT. Its protein is CASSLRGENNSPLHF.

The V gene is TRBV10-1, the J gene TRBJ1-1; D remains unclear. CDR1 is WNHNN, CDR2 SYGVQD, per germline (reference sequence). Deletions cut 3 bases from V and 1 base from J, with 6 bases between. This CDR3 has 13 residues. CDR3 region: CASSEKPNTEAFF. The CDR3 DNA follows: TGCGCCAGCAGTGAAAAGCCGAACACTGAAGCTTTCTTT.

V is TRBV5-6 and J is TRBJ1-6; 8 positions agree with TRBD1. The V and J ends lost 4 bases and 9 bases, in that order; junction bases with no gene match: 12. Germline V gene lookup returns CDR1 SGHDT and CDR2 YYEEEE. This CDR3 region has 16 residues. CDR3 DNA: TGTGCCAGCAGCCACAGGGGGGCGAGAGGTAGTTCACCCCTCCACTTT. Translation gives CASSHRGARGSSPLHF.

This chain connects TRBV28 to TRBJ1-2; D remains ambiguous. Deletions cut 4 bases from V and 8 bases from J, with 17 bases between. Germline V gene sequence: CDR1 MDHEN, CDR2 SYDVKM. This CDR3 comprises 14 residues. The chain's CDR3 is CASSSGSRGVGYTF. CDR3 nucleotide sequence: TGTGCCAGCAGTTCGGGTTCCCGGGGAGTGGGCTACACCTTC.

The CDR3 sequence is CASSTPNPGPGRTSYEQYF. CDR3 in DNA: TGTGCCAGTAGTACCCCGAACCCGGGCCCTGGGAGGACGTCCTACGAGCAGTACTTC. The genes are TRBV19 and TRBJ2-7, with D perhaps TRBD2 (6 bases). Germline loops: CDR1 LNHDA, CDR2 SQIVND (reference sequence). The CDR3 is 19 amino acids. V was clipped by 4 bases and J by 1 base, with 26 bases between them.

The rearrangement uses TRBV19 and TRBJ1-1, with 11 positions matching TRBD1. With 6 bases clipped from V and 5 bases from J, the junction kept 8 bases outside the gene matches. The CDR3 has 15 amino acids. Germline-derived CDR1 and CDR2 are LNHDA and SQIVND (reference sequence). CDR3 in DNA: TGTGCCAGTAGCGGACAGGGGGCGATCGGGACTGAAGCTTTCTTT. Translated, it gives CASSGQGAIGTEAFF.

This chain uses TRBV24-1 with TRBJ1-2; 7 bases match TRBD1. Germline trimming cut 3 bases from V and 0 bases from J; bases unmatched to any gene: 3. Germline V CDR1 and CDR2: KGHDR, SFDVKD. The CDR3 totals 15 residues. The DNA of the CDR3 is TGTGCCACCAGTGATGCCGGGACAGCTAACTATGGCTACACCTTC. Translating gives CATSDAGTANYGYTF.

The chain couples TRBV7-9 to TRBJ2-2; D may be TRBD2 (6 bases). Germline V gene sequence: CDR1 SEHNR, CDR2 FQNEAQ (reference sequence). Trimming took off 1 base at V and 7 bases at J, with 7 bases between the two ends. The CDR3 length is 13 residues. The CDR3 region is CASSLGGVGELFF. The CDR3 coding sequence is TGTGCCAGCAGCTTAGGCGGGGTCGGGGAGCTGTTTTTT.

This chain's CDR3 is CASTRDRDDTEAFF. The DNA for the CDR3 is TGTGCCAGTACCCGAGACAGGGATGACACTGAAGCTTTCTTT. This chain links TRBV19 with TRBJ1-1, with 7 bases fitting TRBD1. The V and J ends lost 7 bases and 3 bases, in that order; junction bases with no gene match: 8. The V gene's germline CDR1 is LNHDA and CDR2 SQIVND (reference sequence). This CDR3 contains 14 residues.

This chain uses TRBV19 with TRBJ1-5; 8 bases align to TRBD1. Germline assignment: CDR1 LNHDA and CDR2 SQIVND (reference sequence). CDR3 size: 15 residues. V was clipped by 5 bases and J by 3 bases; unmatched bases: 6. The CDR3 bases are TGTGCCAGTAGTTTTTCACAGGGGGACAATCAGCCCCAGCATTTT. Amino acid sequence: CASSFSQGDNQPQHF.

The chain is built from TRBV5-1 and TRBJ2-7; 7 positions match TRBD1. Per the germline V gene, CDR1 is SGHRS and CDR2 is YFSETQ. V shed 0 bases and J 3 bases; nucleotides not matched to a gene: 6. There are 15 residues in the CDR3. The CDR3: CASSLAGGPRYEQYF. In DNA, the CDR3 is TGCGCCAGCAGCTTGGCAGGGGGACCCCGCTACGAGCAGTACTTC.

In this sample, this clone turned up a few times. Other DNA sequences in the same sample also yield this CDR3. V gene TRBV20-1 combines with J gene TRBJ1-2, with D uncertain. This CDR3 spans 11 amino acids. Germline V gene sequence: CDR1 DFQATT, CDR2 SNEGSKA (reference sequence). V was shortened by 1 base and J by 5 bases, with 5 bases between the two germline ends. CDR3 residues: CSARVGYGYTF. CDR3 DNA sequence: TGCAGTGCTAGAGTGGGATATGGCTACACCTTC.

The V gene is TRBV6-5, the J gene TRBJ2-1; the D gene could be TRBD1 or TRBD2 (7 bases each). The germline V gene encodes CDR1 MNHEY and CDR2 SVGAGI. CDR3 length equals 16 residues. Trimming shortened V by 0 bases and J by 7 bases, and 16 bases separated the two germline ends. The CDR3 region is CASSYSLTGRANEQFF. CDR3 coding DNA: TGTGCCAGCAGTTACTCGCTGACAGGGAGGGCGAATGAGCAGTTCTTC.

The J gene is TRBJ2-7, the V gene TRBV18; D may be TRBD1 (5 bases). The V end lost 3 bases, the J end lost 3 bases, and 12 bases lay between the germline ends. CDR1 is KGHSH, CDR2 LQKENI, per germline. CDR3 length: 14 residues. CDR3 amino acids: CASSPVEQGYEQYF. The CDR3 DNA follows: TGTGCCAGCTCACCGGTAGAGCAGGGCTACGAGCAGTACTTC.

The chain uses TRBV18 and TRBJ2-4; D gene ambiguous. Trimming took 3 bases from V and 0 from J, leaving 9 bases between them. The length of the CDR3 is 15 residues. Germline values: CDR1 KGHSH, CDR2 LQKENI. The CDR3 nucleotides read TGTGCCAGCTCACCCCCGAGACTAGCCAAAAACATTCAGTACTTC. Translation: CASSPPRLAKNIQYF.

The chain combines TRBV9 with TRBJ2-7, with a possible D match to TRBD2 (5 bases). This CDR3 comprises 15 residues. The ends were cut back, 0 bases at V and 0 bases at J, with 10 bases in the middle. Germline V CDR1 and CDR2: SGDLS, YYNGEE. The CDR3 DNA reads TGTGCCAGCAGCGTAGGTAGCGCATCCTCCTACGAGCAGTACTTC. Amino acids: CASSVGSASSYEQYF.